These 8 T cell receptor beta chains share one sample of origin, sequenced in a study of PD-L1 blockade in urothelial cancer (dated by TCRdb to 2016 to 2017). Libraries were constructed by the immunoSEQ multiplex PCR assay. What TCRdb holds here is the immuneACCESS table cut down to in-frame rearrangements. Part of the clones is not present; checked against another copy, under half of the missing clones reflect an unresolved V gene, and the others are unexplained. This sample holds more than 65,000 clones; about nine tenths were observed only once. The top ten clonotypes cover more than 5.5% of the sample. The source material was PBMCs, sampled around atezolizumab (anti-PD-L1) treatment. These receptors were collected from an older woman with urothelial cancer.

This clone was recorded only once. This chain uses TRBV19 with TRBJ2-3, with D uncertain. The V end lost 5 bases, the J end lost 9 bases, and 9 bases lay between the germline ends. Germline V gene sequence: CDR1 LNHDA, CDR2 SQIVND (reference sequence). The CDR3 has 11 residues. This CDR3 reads CASSELHTQYF. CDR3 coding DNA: TGTGCCAGTAGTGAACTACACACGCAGTATTTT. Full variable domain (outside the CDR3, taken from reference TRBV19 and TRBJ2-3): DGGITQSPKYLFRKEGQNVTLSCEQNLNHDAMYWYRQDPGQGLRLIYYSQIVNDFQKGDIAEGYSVSREKKESFPLTVTSAQKNPTAFYLCASSELHTQYFGPGTRLTVL.

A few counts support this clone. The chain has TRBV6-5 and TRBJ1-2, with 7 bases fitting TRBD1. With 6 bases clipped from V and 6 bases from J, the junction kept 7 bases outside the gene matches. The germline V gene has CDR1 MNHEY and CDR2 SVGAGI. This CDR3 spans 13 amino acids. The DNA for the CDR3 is TGTGCCAGCAGCCGGGACAGAGGACATGGCTACACCTTC. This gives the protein CASSRDRGHGYTF.

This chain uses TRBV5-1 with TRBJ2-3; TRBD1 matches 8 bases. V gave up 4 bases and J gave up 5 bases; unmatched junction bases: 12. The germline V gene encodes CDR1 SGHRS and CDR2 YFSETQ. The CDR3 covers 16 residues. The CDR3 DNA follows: TGCGCCAGCAGCACAACCCCAGGGGGCGAGATAGATACGCAGTATTTT. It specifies CASSTTPGGEIDTQYF.

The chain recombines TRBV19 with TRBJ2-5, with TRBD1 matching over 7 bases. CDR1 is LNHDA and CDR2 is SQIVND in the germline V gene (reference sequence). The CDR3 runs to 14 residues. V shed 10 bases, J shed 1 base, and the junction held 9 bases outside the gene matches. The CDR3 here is CATDPGGFQETQYF. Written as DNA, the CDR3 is TGTGCCACCGATCCAGGGGGATTCCAAGAGACCCAGTACTTC.

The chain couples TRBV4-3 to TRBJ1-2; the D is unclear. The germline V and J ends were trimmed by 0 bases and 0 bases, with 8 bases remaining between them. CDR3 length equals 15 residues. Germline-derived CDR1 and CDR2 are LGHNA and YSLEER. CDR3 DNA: TGCGCCAGCAGCCAAGAGGTCACAGCTAACTATGGCTACACCTTC. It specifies CASSQEVTANYGYTF.

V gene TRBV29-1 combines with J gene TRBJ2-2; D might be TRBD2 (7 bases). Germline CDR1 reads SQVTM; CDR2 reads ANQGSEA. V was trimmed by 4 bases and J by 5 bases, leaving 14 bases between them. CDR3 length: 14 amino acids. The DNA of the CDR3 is TGCAGCGTTGGGGGGGGCGGGAAAACCGGGGAGCTGTTTTTT. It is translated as CSVGGGGKTGELFF.

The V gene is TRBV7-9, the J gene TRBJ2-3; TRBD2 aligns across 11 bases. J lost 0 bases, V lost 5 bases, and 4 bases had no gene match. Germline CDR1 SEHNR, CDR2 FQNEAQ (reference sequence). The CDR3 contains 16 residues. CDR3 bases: TGTGCCAGCAGCAGGACTAGCGGGTCTAGCACAGATACGCAGTATTTT. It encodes CASSRTSGSSTDTQYF.

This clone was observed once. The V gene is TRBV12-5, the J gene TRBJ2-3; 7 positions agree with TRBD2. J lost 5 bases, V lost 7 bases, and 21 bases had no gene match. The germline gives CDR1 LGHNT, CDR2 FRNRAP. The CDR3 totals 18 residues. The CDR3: CASVTNLRERGRVDTQYF. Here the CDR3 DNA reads TGTGCTAGTGTGACGAACCTACGAGAGCGGGGACGGGTAGATACGCAGTATTTT.